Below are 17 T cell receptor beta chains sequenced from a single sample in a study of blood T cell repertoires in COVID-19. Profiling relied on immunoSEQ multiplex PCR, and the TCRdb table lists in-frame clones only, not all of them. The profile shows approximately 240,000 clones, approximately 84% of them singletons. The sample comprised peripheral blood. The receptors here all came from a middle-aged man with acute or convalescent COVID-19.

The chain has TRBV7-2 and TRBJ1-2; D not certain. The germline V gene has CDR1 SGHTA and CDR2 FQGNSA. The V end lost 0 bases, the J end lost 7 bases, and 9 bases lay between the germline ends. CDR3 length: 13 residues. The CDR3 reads CASSLALGSGYTF. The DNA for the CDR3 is TGTGCCAGCAGCTTAGCTCTGGGCTCTGGCTACACCTTC.

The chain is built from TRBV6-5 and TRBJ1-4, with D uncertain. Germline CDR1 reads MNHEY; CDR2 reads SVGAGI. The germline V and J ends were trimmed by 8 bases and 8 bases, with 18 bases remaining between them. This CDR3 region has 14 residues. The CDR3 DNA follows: TGTGCCAGCCGTCGAGGAATCTCGTCGGAAAAACTGTTTTTT. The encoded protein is CASRRGISSEKLFF.

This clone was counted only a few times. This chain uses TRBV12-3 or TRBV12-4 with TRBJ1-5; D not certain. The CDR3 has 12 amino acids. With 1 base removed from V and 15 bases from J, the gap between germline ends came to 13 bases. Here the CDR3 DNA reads TGTGCCAGCAGTTTAGGGGCAAGACCGCCGCATTTT. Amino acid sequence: CASSLGARPPHF.

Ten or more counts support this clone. CDR3 bases: TGTGCCAGCAGTTACCCCGTGACAGGGGCAAGAAACACCATATATTTT. Translation: CASSYPVTGARNTIYF. The chain carries TRBV6-6 and TRBJ1-3; 8 bases line up with TRBD1. The CDR3 runs 16 residues. V was pared by 2 bases and J by 5 bases, with 8 bases of the junction left unmatched. CDR1 and CDR2 from the germline V gene are MNHNY and SVGAGI (reference sequence).

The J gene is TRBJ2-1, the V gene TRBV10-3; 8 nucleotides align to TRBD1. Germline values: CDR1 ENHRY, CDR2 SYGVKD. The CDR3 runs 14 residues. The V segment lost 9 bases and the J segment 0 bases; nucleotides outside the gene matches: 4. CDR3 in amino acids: CAIQGASSYNEQFF. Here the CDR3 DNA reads TGTGCCATTCAGGGGGCGAGCTCCTACAATGAGCAGTTCTTC.

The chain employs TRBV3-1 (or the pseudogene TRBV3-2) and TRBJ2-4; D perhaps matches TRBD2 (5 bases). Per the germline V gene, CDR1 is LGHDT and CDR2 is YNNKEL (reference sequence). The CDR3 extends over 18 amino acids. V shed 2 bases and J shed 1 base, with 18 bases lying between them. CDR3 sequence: CASSQFGSGRSAKNIQYF. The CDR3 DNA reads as TGTGCCAGCAGCCAATTTGGAAGCGGCCGAAGCGCCAAAAACATTCAGTACTTC.

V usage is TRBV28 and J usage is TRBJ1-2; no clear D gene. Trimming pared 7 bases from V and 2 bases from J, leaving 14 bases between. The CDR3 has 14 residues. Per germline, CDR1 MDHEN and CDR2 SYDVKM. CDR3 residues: CASTFGGSNYGYTF. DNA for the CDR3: TGTGCCAGCACGTTTGGAGGGAGCAACTATGGCTACACCTTC.

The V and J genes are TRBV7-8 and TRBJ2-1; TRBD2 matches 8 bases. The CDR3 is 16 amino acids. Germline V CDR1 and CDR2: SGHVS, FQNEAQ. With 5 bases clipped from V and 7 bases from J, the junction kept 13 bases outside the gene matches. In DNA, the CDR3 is TGTGCCAGCAGCCCGACGAGCGGGAGCGTGAGGAATGAGCAGTTCTTC. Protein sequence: CASSPTSGSVRNEQFF.

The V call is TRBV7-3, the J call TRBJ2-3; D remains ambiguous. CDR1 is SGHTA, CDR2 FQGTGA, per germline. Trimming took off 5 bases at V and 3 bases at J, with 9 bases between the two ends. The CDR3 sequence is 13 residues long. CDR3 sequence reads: CASSKSGTDTQYF. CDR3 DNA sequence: TGTGCCAGCAGCAAATCAGGAACAGATACGCAGTATTTT.

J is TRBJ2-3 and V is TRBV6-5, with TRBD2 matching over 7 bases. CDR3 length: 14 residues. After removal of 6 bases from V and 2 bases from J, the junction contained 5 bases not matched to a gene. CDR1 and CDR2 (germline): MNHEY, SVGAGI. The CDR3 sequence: CASSGRLDTDTQYF. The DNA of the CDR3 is TGTGCCAGCAGCGGGAGGCTAGACACAGATACGCAGTATTTT.

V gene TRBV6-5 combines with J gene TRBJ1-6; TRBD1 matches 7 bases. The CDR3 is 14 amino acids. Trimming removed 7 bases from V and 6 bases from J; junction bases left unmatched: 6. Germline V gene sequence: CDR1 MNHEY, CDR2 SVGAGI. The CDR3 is CASISTGINSPLHF. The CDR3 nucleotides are TGTGCCAGCATTTCGACAGGGATTAATTCACCCCTCCACTTT.

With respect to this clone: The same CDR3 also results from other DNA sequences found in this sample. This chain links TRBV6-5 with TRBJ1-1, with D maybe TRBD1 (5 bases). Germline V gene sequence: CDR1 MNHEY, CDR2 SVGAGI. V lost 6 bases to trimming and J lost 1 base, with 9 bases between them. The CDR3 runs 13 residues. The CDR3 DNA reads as TGTGCCAGCAGCCGCGACAGGAACACTGAAGCTTTCTTT. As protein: CASSRDRNTEAFF.

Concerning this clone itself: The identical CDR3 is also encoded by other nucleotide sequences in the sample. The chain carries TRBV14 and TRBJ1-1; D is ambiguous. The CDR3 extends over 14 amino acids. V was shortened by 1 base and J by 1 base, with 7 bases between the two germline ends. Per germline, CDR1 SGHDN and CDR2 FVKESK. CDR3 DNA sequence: TGTGCCAGCAGCCAAGTGTCAGGGAACACTGAAGCTTTCTTT. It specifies CASSQVSGNTEAFF. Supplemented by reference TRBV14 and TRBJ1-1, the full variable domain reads EAGVTQFPSHSVIEKGQTVTLRCDPISGHDNLYWYRRVMGKEIKFLLHFVKESKQDESGMPNNRFLAERTGGTYSTLKVQPAELEDSGVYFCASSQVSGNTEAFFGQGTRLTVV.

The CDR3 nucleotides are TGTGCCAGAAGCTTGCGGGCCTACGAGCAGTACTTC. Translation: CARSLRAYEQYF. This chain joins TRBV5-3 and TRBJ2-7; no definite D call. TRBV5-3 is placed among ORFs of uncertain function. V gave up 1 base and J gave up 2 bases, with 4 bases separating them. CDR3 length: 12 amino acids.

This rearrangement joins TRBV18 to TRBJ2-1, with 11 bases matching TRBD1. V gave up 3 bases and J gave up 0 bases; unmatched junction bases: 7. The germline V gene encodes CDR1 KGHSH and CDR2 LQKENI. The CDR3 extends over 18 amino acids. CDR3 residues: CASSPGTGGFSSYNEQFF. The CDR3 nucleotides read TGTGCCAGCTCACCGGGGACAGGGGGTTTTAGCTCCTACAATGAGCAGTTCTTC.

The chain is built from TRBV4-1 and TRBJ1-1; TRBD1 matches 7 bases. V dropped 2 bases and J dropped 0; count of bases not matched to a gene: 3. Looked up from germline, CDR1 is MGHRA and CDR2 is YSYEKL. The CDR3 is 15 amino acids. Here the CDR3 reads CASSQWGQLNTEAFF. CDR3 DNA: TGCGCCAGCAGCCAATGGGGACAGCTGAACACTGAAGCTTTCTTT.

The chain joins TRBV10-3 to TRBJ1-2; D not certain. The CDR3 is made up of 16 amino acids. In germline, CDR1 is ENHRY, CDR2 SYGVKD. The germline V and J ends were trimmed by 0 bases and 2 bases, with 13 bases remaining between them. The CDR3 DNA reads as TGTGCCATCAGTGAGTCTTCCTCCCTCCGGAACTATGGCTACACCTTC. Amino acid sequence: CAISESSSLRNYGYTF.